What follows is one T cell receptor (beta chain) and its context. This sample is drawn from a study of shared clonotypes between healthy human individuals. The run depth of the assay was deep. In the authors' methods: Filtering was not the same, since immunoSEQ gave junction-only sequences without quality scores. The table came from immunoSEQ multiplex PCR; TCRdb's copy has only in-frame clones and leaves some out. That table furnishes V, J and clone size, whereas the DNA furnished D and trimming. The data show about 380,000 clones, 96% seen once. Germline-derived CDR1 and CDR2 are KGHSH and LQKENI. V lost 0 bases and J 6 bases, leaving 9 bases between the germline ends. The CDR3 consists of 14 residues.

This sequence was found in a man aged 25-45 years in good health. Sequenced material: memory CD8+ T cells sorted from blood. Subset denoted: CD45RO+ cells pooled with CCR7-negative TemRA cells. V gene TRBV18 combines with J gene TRBJ2-1; D unclear. CDR3 in amino acids: CASSPPTGPNEQFF. DNA of the CDR3: TGTGCCAGCTCACCACCGACGGGTCCCAATGAGCAGTTCTTC.